This T cell receptor (beta chain) was observed in a study of blood T cell repertoires in COVID-19. Study-wide context: Samples of COVID-19 (acute and convalescent) were obtained from the United States, Italy and Spain. From T cells, B-cell-depleted T cells, or PBMCs came the material, which was cDNA or gDNA.

The CDR3 loop spans 18 amino acids. CDR1 is SGHRS, CDR2 YFSETQ, per germline. V dropped 3 bases and J dropped 0; count of bases not matched to a gene: 9. In the authors' workflow: Reference gene primer amplification gave estimated nucleated cell counts. Some clones are missing from TCRdb's copy, which holds only in-frame ones; the method was immunoSEQ multiplex PCR. V, J and clone size were drawn from that table, and D and trimming were deduced from the DNA. The top ten clones hold 4.6% of a sample with about 290,000 clones, 85% to 90% of them seen once. The chain employs TRBV5-1 and TRBJ2-6, with 7 bases matching TRBD1. The sample consisted of peripheral blood. This receptor was obtained from a man aged 40-55 years with acute or convalescent COVID-19. The CDR3 coding sequence is TGCGCCAGCAGCTCCTTACCGGGACAGTCCTCTGGGGCCAACGTCCTGACTTTC. Amino acids: CASSSLPGQSSGANVLTF.